These T cell receptor beta chains were read from a single sample in a study of cytomegalovirus exposure and HLA in healthy donors. Assay: immunoSEQ multiplex PCR; the TCRdb copy retains only in-frame clones and omits some. The sample carries about 150,000 clones, approximately 74% recorded once. Sequencing was carried out using PBMCs. The source is a young man in good health and CMV-seronegative. CDR3s include the opening cysteine and the closing phenylalanine or tryptophan. Fields, in order: clone size, V gene, D gene, J gene, CDR3 DNA, CDR3 protein. D genes are given only for firm matches. Some rows mark clone size as missing; the rest say once, few, many or name a class of expanded clone.

abundance: .; v_gene: TRBV13; d_gene: .; j_gene: TRBJ1-1; CDR3nt: TGTGCCAGCAGCTTAGGTATCAGGGTTGAAGCTTTCTTT; CDR3aa: CASSLGIRVEAFF
abundance: few; v_gene: TRBV7-7; d_gene: .; j_gene: TRBJ2-7; CDR3nt: TGTGCTAGCAGCTTAGGTGCAGGTGCCCACGAGCAGTACTTC; CDR3aa: CASSLGAGAHEQYF
abundance: .; v_gene: TRBV2; d_gene: .; j_gene: TRBJ1-1; CDR3nt: TGTGCCAGCAGCGCCGCCGGGGTAGCTTTCTTT; CDR3aa: CASSAAGVAFF
abundance: .; v_gene: TRBV18; d_gene: TRBD2; j_gene: TRBJ2-3; CDR3nt: TGTGCCAGCTCACCCTCCGGGACTAGCGGGGGGATCACAGATACGCAGTATTTT; CDR3aa: CASSPSGTSGGITDTQYF
abundance: .; v_gene: TRBV7-9; d_gene: .; j_gene: TRBJ2-3; CDR3nt: TGTGCCAGCAGCCACCAGGACAGTAGCACAGATACGCAGTATTTT; CDR3aa: CASSHQDSSTDTQYF
abundance: .; v_gene: TRBV6-1; d_gene: TRBD2; j_gene: TRBJ2-7; CDR3nt: TGTGCCAGCGGGAGGACTAGCACCGAGCAGTACTTC; CDR3aa: CASGRTSTEQYF
abundance: .; v_gene: TRBV5-1; d_gene: TRBD1; j_gene: TRBJ2-5; CDR3nt: TGCGCCAGCAGCGGCGACAGGGGGTCGGGAGAGACCCAGTACTTC; CDR3aa: CASSGDRGSGETQYF
abundance: once; v_gene: TRBV10-3; d_gene: TRBD1; j_gene: TRBJ2-3; CDR3nt: TGTGCCATCAGTGTAGGGCCAGGGGGCGCCCAGGACACAGATACGCAGTATTTT; CDR3aa: CAISVGPGGAQDTDTQYF
abundance: .; v_gene: TRBV19; d_gene: .; j_gene: TRBJ1-5; CDR3nt: TGTGCCAGTGATACAGGGAGGGATCAGCCCCAGCATTTT; CDR3aa: CASDTGRDQPQHF
abundance: .; v_gene: TRBV7-2; d_gene: .; j_gene: TRBJ2-2; CDR3nt: TGTGCCAGCAGAGCACAGGAGCTAAACACCGGGGAGCTGTTTTTT; CDR3aa: CASRAQELNTGELFF
abundance: .; v_gene: TRBV7-2; d_gene: .; j_gene: TRBJ1-4; CDR3nt: TGTGCCAGCAGCCCGTCCTATAATGAAAAACTGTTTTTT; CDR3aa: CASSPSYNEKLFF
abundance: once; v_gene: TRBV28; d_gene: TRBD2; j_gene: TRBJ2-1; CDR3nt: TGTGCCAGCAATCGGGGGGGAACAAGCTCCTACAATGAGCAGTTCTTC; CDR3aa: CASNRGGTSSYNEQFF
abundance: .; v_gene: TRBV28; d_gene: .; j_gene: TRBJ1-2; CDR3nt: TGTGCCAGCAGTCCAAACGGGCCCGGACAGAACTATGGCTACACCTTC; CDR3aa: CASSPNGPGQNYGYTF
abundance: .; v_gene: TRBV5-1; d_gene: .; j_gene: TRBJ2-5; CDR3nt: TGCGCCAGCAGATCAGGGGAGAAAGAGACCCAGTACTTC; CDR3aa: CASRSGEKETQYF
abundance: .; v_gene: TRBV27; d_gene: .; j_gene: TRBJ2-3; CDR3nt: TGTGCCAGCAGGGGACTGGTAGATACGCAGTATTTT; CDR3aa: CASRGLVDTQYF
abundance: .; v_gene: TRBV29-1; d_gene: TRBD1; j_gene: TRBJ2-3; CDR3nt: TGCAGCCTTAGGACAGGGGGTACAGATACGCAGTATTTT; CDR3aa: CSLRTGGTDTQYF
abundance: .; v_gene: TRBV28; d_gene: .; j_gene: TRBJ2-3; CDR3nt: .; CDR3aa: CASSSSAGTPDTQYF
abundance: .; v_gene: TRBV5-1; d_gene: TRBD2; j_gene: TRBJ2-7; CDR3nt: TGCGCCAGCAGCTTGGTTGCTAGCGGGGCCCACTACGAGCAGTACTTC; CDR3aa: CASSLVASGAHYEQYF
abundance: few; v_gene: TRBV4-3; d_gene: TRBD1; j_gene: TRBJ2-7; CDR3nt: TGCGCCAGCAGCCAAGAACTGACAGGGATGGTCTACGAGCAGTACTTC; CDR3aa: CASSQELTGMVYEQYF
abundance: .; v_gene: TRBV6-1; d_gene: .; j_gene: TRBJ2-1; CDR3nt: TGTGCCAGCAGTGAAAGCGGCCCCTTCAATGAGCAGTTCTTC; CDR3aa: CASSESGPFNEQFF
abundance: .; v_gene: TRBV6-5; d_gene: .; j_gene: TRBJ1-2; CDR3nt: TGTGCCAGCAGTAGGGGGTATGGCTACACCTTC; CDR3aa: CASSRGYGYTF
abundance: .; v_gene: TRBV27; d_gene: TRBD1; j_gene: TRBJ1-2; CDR3nt: TGTGCCAGCAGTTTTTCGGACAGGGGTAGCGGCTACACCTTC; CDR3aa: CASSFSDRGSGYTF
abundance: .; v_gene: TRBV5-1; d_gene: .; j_gene: TRBJ2-7; CDR3nt: TGCGCCAGCAGCTTGGGTGACATATCACTTTACGAGCAGTACTTC; CDR3aa: CASSLGDISLYEQYF
abundance: .; v_gene: TRBV19; d_gene: .; j_gene: TRBJ1-2; CDR3nt: TGTGCCAGTAGTATAGTTGGAGGTCGGGGCTACACCTTC; CDR3aa: CASSIVGGRGYTF
abundance: few; v_gene: TRBV27; d_gene: TRBD2; j_gene: TRBJ2-5; CDR3nt: TGTGCCAGCAGTTTAGGGACTAGCCTTGCGGCGGAGACCCAGTACTTC; CDR3aa: CASSLGTSLAAETQYF
abundance: few; v_gene: TRBV6-4; d_gene: .; j_gene: TRBJ1-6; CDR3nt: TGTGCCAGCAGTGAGTCGGTTGGACTCGGGCGAAATTCACCCCTCCACTTT; CDR3aa: CASSESVGLGRNSPLHF
abundance: .; v_gene: TRBV28; d_gene: TRBD2; j_gene: TRBJ2-2; CDR3nt: TGTGCCAGCAGTTTGCGGGAGGACCTTAAGAACACCGGGGAGCTGTTTTTT; CDR3aa: CASSLREDLKNTGELFF
abundance: .; v_gene: TRBV7-7; d_gene: .; j_gene: TRBJ2-5; CDR3nt: TGTGCTAGCAGCCCCCTCGGGGGGCGAGGGGAGACCCAGTACTTC; CDR3aa: CASSPLGGRGETQYF
abundance: .; v_gene: TRBV9; d_gene: TRBD1; j_gene: TRBJ2-2; CDR3nt: TGTGCCAGCAGCGCCCGGGACAGACCCATAGGAGGCGGGGAGCTGTTTTTT; CDR3aa: CASSARDRPIGGGELFF
abundance: .; v_gene: TRBV6-1; d_gene: .; j_gene: TRBJ1-1; CDR3nt: TGTGCCAGCAGTGAAGCGCAGGAAAGGCAGGCTTTCTTT; CDR3aa: CASSEAQERQAFF
abundance: .; v_gene: TRBV11-3; d_gene: TRBD1; j_gene: TRBJ2-1; CDR3nt: TGTGCCAGCAGCTTATCCGCAGGGGGCGATGAGCAGTTCTTC; CDR3aa: CASSLSAGGDEQFF
abundance: few; v_gene: TRBV2; d_gene: TRBD1; j_gene: TRBJ1-2; CDR3nt: TGTGCCAGCGGACAGGGCACTTATGGCTACCCCTTC; CDR3aa: CASGQGTYGYPF
abundance: once; v_gene: TRBV5-3; d_gene: TRBD2; j_gene: TRBJ2-5; CDR3nt: TGTGCCAGAACCCCCCGAGGGCTAGCGGGGAGTAAGACCCAGTACTTC; CDR3aa: CARTPRGLAGSKTQYF
abundance: .; v_gene: TRBV19; d_gene: .; j_gene: TRBJ2-2; CDR3nt: TGTGCCAGTAGTATGAAACAGGGAACCGGGGAGCTGTTTTTT; CDR3aa: CASSMKQGTGELFF
abundance: .; v_gene: TRBV27; d_gene: TRBD1; j_gene: TRBJ1-2; CDR3nt: TGTGCCAGCAGAGCTCGGACAGGGAAGGATGGCTACACCTTC; CDR3aa: CASRARTGKDGYTF
abundance: .; v_gene: TRBV7-2; d_gene: TRBD1; j_gene: TRBJ1-4; CDR3nt: TGTGCCAGCAGCTTAGGTTGGGACAGTAATGAAAAACTGTTTTTT; CDR3aa: CASSLGWDSNEKLFF
abundance: .; v_gene: TRBV7-2; d_gene: TRBD1; j_gene: TRBJ1-5; CDR3nt: TGTGCCAGCAGCTTGGACAGGTTCAATCAGCCCCAGAATTTT; CDR3aa: CASSLDRFNQPQNF
abundance: few; v_gene: TRBV9; d_gene: .; j_gene: TRBJ2-3; CDR3nt: TGTGCCAGCAGCACCCCCCGCGGCGTTGACACAGATACGCAGTATTTT; CDR3aa: CASSTPRGVDTDTQYF
abundance: few; v_gene: TRBV7-2; d_gene: .; j_gene: TRBJ1-6; CDR3nt: TGTGCCAGCAGCTTAGCCAGGGATAATTCACCCCTCCACTTT; CDR3aa: CASSLARDNSPLHF
abundance: .; v_gene: TRBV29-1; d_gene: TRBD1; j_gene: TRBJ1-1; CDR3nt: TGCAGCCCAGGACAGGGAGGGGGGGAGGAGGGAACTGAAGCTTTCTTT; CDR3aa: CSPGQGGGEEGTEAFF
abundance: .; v_gene: TRBV5-6; d_gene: .; j_gene: TRBJ1-2; CDR3nt: TGTGCCAGCAGCGAGGGAGTAAACTATGGCTACCCCTTC; CDR3aa: CASSEGVNYGYPF
abundance: .; v_gene: TRBV7-9; d_gene: .; j_gene: TRBJ1-1; CDR3nt: TGTGCCAGCAGCTTAGTCTGGCAGGGGAACACTGAAGCTTTCTTT; CDR3aa: CASSLVWQGNTEAFF
abundance: .; v_gene: TRBV20-1; d_gene: .; j_gene: TRBJ1-1; CDR3nt: TGCAGTGCTATATGGAACACTGAAGCTTTCTTT; CDR3aa: CSAIWNTEAFF
abundance: few; v_gene: TRBV5-4; d_gene: TRBD1; j_gene: TRBJ2-1; CDR3nt: TGTGCCAGCAGCGCCGGACAGGGTGAGCAGTTCTTC; CDR3aa: CASSAGQGEQFF
abundance: .; v_gene: TRBV5-1; d_gene: TRBD1; j_gene: TRBJ2-7; CDR3nt: TGCGCCAGCAGCTTATCGAGACAGGGAAGCAGCTACGAGCAGTACTTC; CDR3aa: CASSLSRQGSSYEQYF
abundance: .; v_gene: TRBV9; d_gene: TRBD1; j_gene: TRBJ1-1; CDR3nt: TGTGCCAGCAGCGCCCGCACAGGGGTGGACACTGAAGCTTTCTTT; CDR3aa: CASSARTGVDTEAFF
abundance: .; v_gene: TRBV6-1; d_gene: TRBD1; j_gene: TRBJ1-6; CDR3nt: TGTGCCAGCAGTGCGAGACAGGGGGATAATTCACCCCTCCACTTT; CDR3aa: CASSARQGDNSPLHF
abundance: .; v_gene: TRBV5-1; d_gene: .; j_gene: TRBJ2-2; CDR3nt: TGCGCCAGCAAAGAGGGGGAGGGCACCGGGGAGCTGTTTTTT; CDR3aa: CASKEGEGTGELFF
abundance: .; v_gene: TRBV27; d_gene: TRBD1; j_gene: TRBJ2-7; CDR3nt: TGTGCCAGCAGTTCTTCCGGGACAGGGGGCTACGAGCAGTACTTC; CDR3aa: CASSSSGTGGYEQYF
abundance: once; v_gene: TRBV7-9; d_gene: .; j_gene: TRBJ1-5; CDR3nt: TGTTCCAGCAGCTTTGGGGGGGGAGTCGTCAATCAGCCCCAGCATTTT; CDR3aa: CSSSFGGGVVNQPQHF
abundance: .; v_gene: TRBV5-1; d_gene: .; j_gene: TRBJ2-3; CDR3nt: TGCGCCAGCAGCCCAACTCAACCCACAGATACGCAGTATTTT; CDR3aa: CASSPTQPTDTQYF
abundance: .; v_gene: TRBV2; d_gene: TRBD2; j_gene: TRBJ2-3; CDR3nt: TGTGCCAGCAGTGTCCGGGGGGGCGCAGATACGCAGTATTTT; CDR3aa: CASSVRGGADTQYF
abundance: .; v_gene: TRBV18; d_gene: TRBD1; j_gene: TRBJ2-1; CDR3nt: TGTGCCAGCTCACCCCGGGACAGCTACAATGAGCAGTTCTTC; CDR3aa: CASSPRDSYNEQFF
abundance: few; v_gene: TRBV10-3; d_gene: TRBD1; j_gene: TRBJ2-7; CDR3nt: TGTGCCATCACCGCGGGACAGGGTTACGAGCAGTACTTC; CDR3aa: CAITAGQGYEQYF